These 4 T cell receptor beta chains share one sample of origin, sequenced in a study of resident and recirculating memory T cells in vitiligo. Libraries were prepared by immunoSEQ multiplex PCR; TCRdb keeps only in-frame clonotypes and omits some of them. The sample lists about 42,000 clones; 80% to 95% were seen once. Specimen: blood. All receptors derive from a male donor with vitiligo.

This sequence joins TRBV5-6 and TRBJ2-3; D gene ambiguous. Between the trimmed V and J ends, which lost 6 bases and 5 bases, there was a span of 10 bases. This CDR3 spans 12 amino acids. Germline V gene sequence: CDR1 SGHDT, CDR2 YYEEEE. CDR3 amino acids: CASTLTGDTQYF. DNA for the CDR3: TGTGCCAGCACCCTAACCGGAGATACGCAGTATTTT. Combining the CDR3 with reference TRBV5-6 and TRBJ2-3 gives the whole variable domain DAGVTQSPTHLIKTRGQQVTLRCSPKSGHDTVSWYQQALGQGPQFIFQYYEEEERQRGNFPDRFSGHQFPNYSSELNVNALLLGDSALYLCASTLTGDTQYFGPGTRLTVL.

The CDR3 protein is CAWSVLYEQYF. Here the CDR3 DNA reads TGTGCCTGGAGTGTATTATACGAGCAGTACTTC. J is TRBJ2-7 and V is TRBV30; D uncertain. Germline values: CDR1 GTSNPN, CDR2 SVGIG (reference sequence). CDR3 length: 11 residues. Trimming cost V 0 bases and J 4 bases, with 4 bases left between them.

The chain joins TRBV9 to TRBJ1-5, with TRBD1 matching over 10 bases. After removal of 2 bases from V and 4 bases from J, the junction contained 0 bases not matched to a gene. CDR1 and CDR2 from the germline V gene are SGDLS and YYNGEE. The CDR3 has 14 amino acids. The CDR3, as DNA: TGTGCCAGCAGCGTGGGACAGGGGAATCAGCCCCAGCATTTT. Translating gives CASSVGQGNQPQHF.

This rearrangement joins TRBV12-5 to TRBJ2-5; 13 bases line up with TRBD2. Per the germline V gene, CDR1 is LGHNT and CDR2 is FRNRAP. This CDR3 has 15 residues. The ends lost 6 bases at V and 5 bases at J; junction bases unmatched: 6. CDR3 in amino acids: CASGGGLAGEETQYF. The CDR3 DNA sequence: TGTGCTAGTGGCGGTGGACTAGCGGGGGAGGAGACCCAGTACTTC.